Each of the 20 T cell receptor beta chains below was sequenced from the same sample in a study of T cell changes during pregnancy in multiple sclerosis. Clones were read by immunoSEQ multiplex PCR, and TCRdb kept only the in-frame ones, dropping some. Among about 39,000 clones listed, approximately 90% were seen once. The source material was CD8+ T cells from peripheral blood mononuclear cells, sampled before pregnancy. These receptor sequences come from a female donor with multiple sclerosis, enrolled in a pregnancy study.

The rearrangement uses TRBV5-1 and TRBJ1-1; weak D call: TRBD1 (6 bases). CDR3 length: 16 amino acids. Deletions cut 1 base from V and 0 bases from J, with 13 bases between. Looked up from germline, CDR1 is SGHRS and CDR2 is YFSETQ. This chain's CDR3 is CASSLQSAGVNTEAFF. CDR3 nucleotide sequence: TGCGCCAGCAGCTTGCAGTCTGCAGGGGTGAACACTGAAGCTTTCTTT.

The J gene is TRBJ1-2, the V gene TRBV2; TRBD1 is a possible D gene (5 bases). In germline, CDR1 is SNHLY, CDR2 FYNNEI. V was shortened by 5 bases and J by 4 bases, with 14 bases between the two germline ends. CDR3 length: 14 residues. The CDR3: CASSPLSGSYGYTF. For the CDR3, the DNA is TGTGCCAGCAGTCCCTTGTCAGGGTCCTATGGCTACACCTTC.

The chain combines TRBV27 with TRBJ1-4; D ambiguous. CDR3 length equals 14 residues. The V end was cut by 5 bases, the J end by 0 bases, with 7 bases between. Germline CDR1 and CDR2: MNHEY and SMNVEV (reference sequence). The CDR3 sequence is CASSPGSTNEKLFF. CDR3 in DNA: TGTGCCAGCAGTCCGGGATCAACTAATGAAAAACTGTTTTTT.

The chain carries TRBV10-3 and TRBJ1-1; possibly TRBD1 for D (6 bases). The length of the CDR3 is 14 residues. V lost 5 bases and J 3 bases, leaving 13 bases between the germline ends. Germline V gene sequence: CDR1 ENHRY, CDR2 SYGVKD. The chain's CDR3 is CAISHRVRDTEAFF. The CDR3 bases are TGTGCCATCAGTCACAGGGTGAGGGACACTGAAGCTTTCTTT.

The genes are TRBV27 and TRBJ2-1; 10 positions agree with TRBD1. This CDR3 spans 16 amino acids. CDR1 and CDR2 from the germline V gene are MNHEY and SMNVEV (reference sequence). V shed 5 bases and J 7 bases; nucleotides not matched to a gene: 11. CDR3: CASSGRTGGPGNEQFF. In DNA form, the CDR3 reads TGTGCCAGCAGTGGCCGGACAGGGGGACCAGGGAATGAGCAGTTCTTC.

V usage is TRBV5-4 and J usage is TRBJ2-1, with 12 nucleotides matching TRBD2. Germline assignment: CDR1 SGHNT and CDR2 YYREEE (reference sequence). Trimming removed 4 bases from V and 8 bases from J; junction bases left unmatched: 19. CDR3 length: 19 amino acids. CDR3 nucleotides: TGTGCCAGCAGCCTAGGGACACTAGCGGGGGGTACGCCCTCCTATGAGCAGTTCTTC. Translating it yields CASSLGTLAGGTPSYEQFF.

The V call is TRBV5-6, the J call TRBJ2-5; D is unclear. The end of the DNA aligns better with TRBJ2-7, so the J call may be wrong. CDR3 size: 12 residues. Looked up from germline, CDR1 is SGHDT and CDR2 is YYEEEE. CDR3 region: CASSFLYYEQYF. DNA for the CDR3: TGTGCCAGCAGCTTCTTGTACTACGAGCAGTACTTC.

This clone was detected only once. V usage is TRBV2 and J usage is TRBJ2-7, with a weak D call TRBD1 (5 bases). Trimming took 6 bases from V and 3 from J, leaving 12 bases between them. The CDR3 length is 13 residues. Germline values: CDR1 SNHLY, CDR2 FYNNEI. This chain's CDR3 is CASRSSRGYEQYF. CDR3 DNA sequence: TGTGCCAGCAGGAGTTCTAGGGGCTACGAGCAGTACTTC.

This chain joins TRBV10-2 and TRBJ2-7, with 9 bases fitting TRBD1. V was clipped by 7 bases and J by 2 bases; unmatched bases: 3. The CDR3 is 13 residues long. Germline V CDR1 and CDR2: WSHSY, SAAADI. This CDR3 reads CASKGDRAYEQYF. The CDR3 nucleotides are TGCGCCAGCAAGGGGGACAGGGCCTACGAGCAGTACTTC.

CDR3 DNA: TGTGCCAGCAGTAGACAGGGCTCCTACAATGAGCAGTTCTTC. The encoded protein is CASSRQGSYNEQFF. The genes are TRBV27 and TRBJ2-1; 7 bases are shared with TRBD1. The CDR3 is 14 amino acids. The trim removed 5 bases at V and 0 bases at J, leaving 1 base unmatched. Per the germline V gene, CDR1 is MNHEY and CDR2 is SMNVEV (reference sequence).

The chain joins TRBV10-2 to TRBJ2-2; 7 nucleotides align to TRBD2. The CDR3 covers 17 residues. The germline gives CDR1 WSHSY, CDR2 SAAADI. V gave up 2 bases and J gave up 0 bases; unmatched junction bases: 6. CDR3 sequence: CASSEALSGPNTGELFF. For the CDR3, the DNA is TGCGCCAGCAGTGAGGCCCTTAGCGGGCCGAACACCGGGGAGCTGTTTTTT.

This clone was detected once. This chain connects TRBV9 to TRBJ2-7, with D possibly being TRBD1 (6 bases). The CDR3 is 14 residues long. V lost 4 bases and J 1 base, leaving 12 bases between the germline ends. Looked up from germline, CDR1 is SGDLS and CDR2 is YYNGEE. CDR3 in amino acids: CASSMDSVSYEQYF. The CDR3 DNA follows: TGTGCCAGCAGCATGGACAGCGTATCCTACGAGCAGTACTTC. Filled out from reference TRBV9 and TRBJ2-7, the complete variable domain reads DSGVTQTPKHLITATGQRVTLRCSPRSGDLSVYWYQQSLDQGLQFLIQYYNGEERAKGNILERFSAQQFPDLHSELNLSSLELGDSALYFCASSMDSVSYEQYFGPGTRLTVT.

V gene TRBV15 combines with J gene TRBJ1-4; D unresolved. This CDR3 is 17 amino acids long. Germline-derived CDR1 and CDR2 are LNHNV and YYDKDF (reference sequence). Trimming took off 3 bases at V and 10 bases at J, with 24 bases between the two ends. DNA for the CDR3: TGTGCCACCAGCAGCCACGCCACGGACGGCGGGGAGGGAAAACTGTTTTTT. Translated, it gives CATSSHATDGGEGKLFF.

The CDR3, as DNA: TGTGCCAGCAGCTCCACCGGGACATATGTTATCGGGGACTATGGCTACACCTTC. It is translated as CASSSTGTYVIGDYGYTF. The V gene is TRBV13, the J gene TRBJ1-2; tentatively, D is TRBD1 (6 bases). Trimming shortened V by 4 bases and J by 3 bases, and 24 bases separated the two germline ends. Germline V gives CDR1 PRHDT, CDR2 FYEKMQ (reference sequence). The CDR3 is made up of 18 amino acids. Drawing the rest from reference TRBV13 and TRBJ1-2, the complete variable domain is AAGVIQSPRHLIKEKRETATLKCYPIPRHDTVYWYQQGPGQDPQFLISFYEKMQSDKGSIPDRFSAQQFSDYHSELNMSSLELGDSALYFCASSSTGTYVIGDYGYTFGSGTRLTVV.

The V gene is TRBV9, the J gene TRBJ2-5, with no clear D. The assigned J gene may be wrong: the sequence end matches TRBJ2-7 better. CDR1 is SGDLS and CDR2 is YYNGEE in the germline V gene. The CDR3 runs 14 residues. This CDR3 reads CASSVDASSYEQYF. In nucleotides, the CDR3 is TGTGCCAGCAGCGTAGATGCGTCCTCCTACGAGCAGTACTTC.

This clone is deemed medium-sized (0.01 to 0.1%). The chain uses TRBV27 and TRBJ2-7, with D tentatively TRBD2 (6 bases). Germline-derived CDR1 and CDR2 are MNHEY and SMNVEV (reference sequence). Trimming removed 8 bases at V and 7 bases at J, with 21 bases between. This CDR3 has 14 residues. In DNA form, the CDR3 reads TGTGCCAGCTCTACTTCCGGGACTCCCTTAGAGCAGTACTTC. Protein: CASSTSGTPLEQYF.

The chain joins TRBV27 to TRBJ2-1; tentatively, D is TRBD2 (5 bases). The V and J ends lost 4 bases and 8 bases respectively, with 12 bases between them. The CDR3 has 13 amino acids. CDR1 MNHEY and CDR2 SMNVEV come from the germline V gene (reference sequence). CDR3 DNA sequence: TGTGCCAGCAGTTCCTCGTGGCGGGATGAGCAGTTCTTC. Encoded protein: CASSSSWRDEQFF.

This chain joins TRBV11-3 and TRBJ2-1, with 7 bases fitting TRBD2. Germline CDR1 and CDR2: SGHNT and YENEEA. The CDR3 runs 15 residues. V shed 5 bases, J shed 8 bases, and the junction held 12 bases outside the gene matches. The CDR3, as DNA: TGTGCCAGCAGCGGAGGGTGGGAGGGCCGCTATGAGCAGTTCTTC. Amino acid sequence: CASSGGWEGRYEQFF.

The V gene is TRBV28, the J gene TRBJ2-3; D is unresolved. The CDR3 covers 14 residues. Germline V lookup: CDR1 MDHEN, CDR2 SYDVKM. Trimming removed 3 bases from V and 2 bases from J, with 9 bases in between. As DNA, the CDR3 is TGTGCCAGCAGTTTCGACGACTTCACAGATACGCAGTATTTT. This gives the protein CASSFDDFTDTQYF.

The chain carries TRBV2 and TRBJ2-3; 12 bases agree with TRBD2. After removal of 6 bases from V and 4 bases from J, the junction contained 5 bases not matched to a gene. CDR3 length: 15 amino acids. The V gene's germline CDR1 is SNHLY and CDR2 FYNNEI. Written as DNA, the CDR3 is TGTGCCAGCAGAGAGACTAGCGGGAGTTCAGATACGCAGTATTTT. Translated, it gives CASRETSGSSDTQYF.